The 7 T cell receptor beta chains below all came from one sample that was sequenced in a study of shared clonotypes between healthy human individuals. The assay was immunoSEQ multiplex PCR, and TCRdb's table has in-frame clones only and misses some. The repertoire has fewer than 1.8 million clones, about 98.5% of them found once; the top ten carry roughly 0.35%. Specimen: naive CD4+ T cells sorted from blood. Subset denoted: CD45RA+ positively selected. These receptors all stem from a man aged 30 to 39 in good health.

This chain connects TRBV7-8 to TRBJ1-1; maybe TRBD1 (6 bases). The germline gives CDR1 SGHVS, CDR2 FQNEAQ. V gave up 1 base and J gave up 4 bases, with 19 bases separating them. The CDR3 totals 17 residues. DNA of the CDR3: TGTGCCAGCAGCTTAGGCGGGTATGGGGGGCAGGGCACTGAAGCTTTCTTT. Protein: CASSLGGYGGQGTEAFF.

The chain has TRBV11-2 and TRBJ1-5; possibly TRBD1 for D (6 bases). CDR1 is SGHAT and CDR2 is FQNNGV in the germline V gene. The CDR3 runs to 17 residues. Trimming took 5 bases from V and 2 from J, leaving 19 bases between them. In DNA, the CDR3 is TGTGCCAGCAGCGCGGGTATCGGGAGGGGGGGCAATCAGCCCCAGCATTTT. This codes for CASSAGIGRGGNQPQHF.

This chain uses TRBV19 with TRBJ2-3, with D maybe TRBD2 (6 bases). In germline, CDR1 is LNHDA, CDR2 SQIVND (reference sequence). Trimming cost V 5 bases and J 8 bases, with 17 bases left between them. The length of the CDR3 is 14 residues. The CDR3 DNA sequence: TGTGCCAGTAGTCCCAACCGGGAGAGAGGTACGCAGTATTTT. Translated: CASSPNRERGTQYF.

The chain employs TRBV9 and TRBJ2-1; D possibly corresponds to TRBD2 (5 bases). The germline V and J ends were trimmed by 4 bases and 4 bases, with 18 bases remaining between them. The CDR3 runs 16 residues. Germline V gives CDR1 SGDLS, CDR2 YYNGEE. This CDR3 is CASSKIIAMSYNEQFF. Written as DNA, the CDR3 is TGTGCCAGCAGCAAAATAATAGCGATGTCATACAATGAGCAGTTCTTC. Drawing the rest from reference TRBV9 and TRBJ2-1, the complete variable domain is DSGVTQTPKHLITATGQRVTLRCSPRSGDLSVYWYQQSLDQGLQFLIQYYNGEERAKGNILERFSAQQFPDLHSELNLSSLELGDSALYFCASSKIIAMSYNEQFFGPGTRLTVL.

The chain has TRBV15 and TRBJ2-7; 12 bases are shared with TRBD2. In germline, CDR1 is LNHNV, CDR2 YYDKDF (reference sequence). J lost 5 bases, V lost 0 bases, and 23 bases had no gene match. The CDR3 loop spans 22 amino acids. In DNA form, the CDR3 reads TGTGCCACCAGCAGAGAGCCCCCGCAGGGCCCGCTTAAGACTAGCGGGAGCCACGAGCAGTACTTC. Its protein is CATSREPPQGPLKTSGSHEQYF.

The chain has TRBV14 and TRBJ2-1; D unclear. This CDR3 contains 11 residues. The germline V and J ends were trimmed by 6 bases and 5 bases, with 5 bases remaining between them. CDR1 is SGHDN, CDR2 FVKESK, per germline. The CDR3 reads CASSTHNEQFF. The CDR3 DNA reads TGTGCCAGCAGTACACACAATGAGCAGTTCTTC.

The chain joins TRBV15 to TRBJ1-5; a weak D match, TRBD1 (5 bases). CDR1 and CDR2 (germline): LNHNV, YYDKDF (reference sequence). The CDR3 sequence is 15 residues long. Trimming left V 4 bases short and J 7 bases short, with 17 bases between. The CDR3, as DNA: TGTGCCACCAGCATTAATGGGGGGGATGGACAGCCCCAGCATTTT. This translates into CATSINGGDGQPQHF.